Each of the 4 T cell receptor beta chains below was sequenced from the same sample in a study of blood T cells in healthy people across ages. Then a second PCR, running roughly 7 to 11 cycles, was carried out with a sample-barcoded 5' primer and a J-beta primer mix. TCRdb re-analysed the 5' RACE reads in MiXCR, keeping a single row per CDR3 protein. Of more than 550,000 distinct CDR3 sequences listed, approximately 21% are singletons. Specimen: blood. The source is a man in his 70s in good health.

This sequence joins TRBV12-3 or TRBV12-4 and TRBJ2-7, with D perhaps matching TRBD1 (5 bases). V lost 6 bases to trimming and J lost 4 bases, with 13 bases between them. The CDR3 loop spans 13 amino acids. The CDR3 region has the DNA TGTGCCAGCAGCCGACAGTCACCTTACGAGCAGTACTTC. It is translated as CASSRQSPYEQYF.

This chain uses TRBV12-3 or TRBV12-4 with TRBJ2-1, with D possibly TRBD2 on 5 matching bases. Trimming removed 2 bases from V and 7 bases from J, with 15 bases in between. This CDR3 is 15 amino acids long. CDR3 protein: CASSLSRASGNEQFF. DNA for the CDR3: TGTGCCAGCAGTTTATCGAGGGCTAGTGGGAATGAGCAGTTCTTC.

The genes are TRBV24-1 and TRBJ2-2; 8 bases are a match to TRBD2. V was pared by 4 bases and J by 15 bases, with 15 bases of the junction left unmatched. Germline V gene data show CDR1 as KGHDR and CDR2 as SFDVKD. The CDR3 has 15 amino acids. This chain's CDR3 is CATSDPGTSGGMMFF. As DNA, the CDR3 is TGTGCCACCAGTGACCCTGGCACTAGCGGAGGGATGATGTTTTTT.

V usage is TRBV20-1 and J usage is TRBJ1-4; D possibly corresponds to TRBD1 (5 bases). Germline CDR1 DFQATT, CDR2 SNEGSKA (reference sequence). The CDR3 totals 17 residues. Trimming removed 0 bases from V and 0 bases from J, with 14 bases in between. The CDR3 DNA reads TGCAGTGCTAGAGATGGGGCAGACCCTGCAACTAATGAAAAACTGTTTTTT. This encodes CSARDGADPATNEKLFF.